This TCR beta chain was captured in a study of OX40 agonist ivuxolimab in advanced cancers. About the study: Patients in the trial were receiving intravenous ivuxolimab every 2 weeks, at doses of 0.01 to 10 mg/kg.

Clones were read by immunoSEQ multiplex PCR, and TCRdb kept only the in-frame ones, dropping some. The table shows tens of thousands of clones, with more than 80% occurring only once. The CDR3 is 16 amino acids. Trimming cost V 0 bases and J 1 base, with 11 bases left between them. CDR1 and CDR2 from the germline V gene are SGHRS and YFSETQ. This material consisted of CD4+ or CD8+ T cells sorted from blood, taken in a trial of the OX40 agonist ivuxolimab. The rearrangement uses TRBV5-1 and TRBJ1-5; D may be TRBD1 (6 bases). This sequence was found in an adult with an advanced solid tumor such as melanoma, head and neck, liver or kidney cancer. In nucleotides, the CDR3 is TGCGCCAGCAGCTTGGAGGGACACACGAGCAATCAGCCCCAGCATTTT. Translation gives CASSLEGHTSNQPQHF.